Shown below are 22 T cell receptor beta chains from a single sample sequenced in a study of T cell changes during pregnancy in multiple sclerosis. The assay was immunoSEQ multiplex PCR, and TCRdb's table has in-frame clones only and misses some. The data contain 50,000 to 60,000 clones, more than 80% of them seen just once; the ten biggest clones take up around 0.57%. The starting material was CD4+ T cells from peripheral blood mononuclear cells, obtained in the first trimester of pregnancy. All receptors derive from a female donor with multiple sclerosis, enrolled in a pregnancy study.

The chain joins TRBV6-1 to TRBJ2-2, with D unclear. CDR1 is MNHNS, CDR2 SASEGT, per germline. V was trimmed by 4 bases and J by 9 bases, leaving 18 bases between them. The CDR3 loop spans 15 amino acids. As DNA, the CDR3 is TGTGCCAGCAGTGCGGGTTTGGGTATTCCCCGGGAGCTGTTTTTT. Translation gives CASSAGLGIPRELFF.

CDR3 nucleotides: TGTGCCAGCAGTAGGCCGGGACAGAACTATGGCTACACCTTC. Its protein product is CASSRPGQNYGYTF. The J gene is TRBJ1-2, the V gene TRBV28; TRBD1 matches 7 bases. After removal of 5 bases from V and 2 bases from J, the junction contained 5 bases not matched to a gene. Germline assignment: CDR1 MDHEN and CDR2 SYDVKM. The CDR3 loop spans 14 amino acids.

J is TRBJ2-5 and V is TRBV18, with D perhaps TRBD1 (6 bases). The germline V gene encodes CDR1 KGHSH and CDR2 LQKENI. This CDR3 is built from 13 residues. Trimming shortened V by 6 bases and J by 4 bases, and 12 bases separated the two germline ends. CDR3 sequence reads: CASSPGTRETQYF. CDR3 nucleotides: TGTGCCAGCTCGCCCGGGACAAGAGAGACCCAGTACTTC.

The chain is built from TRBV6-6 and TRBJ1-2; D is ambiguous. The CDR3 spans 13 residues. V lost 3 bases, J lost 6 bases, and 11 bases lay in between. Germline lookup yields CDR1 MNHNY and CDR2 SVGAGI (reference sequence). CDR3 coding DNA: TGTGCCAGCAGTTATACAGAAGCTGATGGCTACACCTTC. Its translation is CASSYTEADGYTF.

This clone was found a few times. CDR3: CASRNGLAGDHEQYF. The CDR3 DNA sequence: TGCGCCAGCAGGAACGGACTAGCGGGAGATCACGAGCAGTACTTC. The rearrangement uses TRBV10-2 and TRBJ2-7; 13 bases agree with TRBD2. V was pared by 6 bases and J by 5 bases, with 7 bases of the junction left unmatched. CDR3 size: 15 residues. CDR1 is WSHSY and CDR2 is SAAADI in the germline V gene.

The V call is TRBV7-9, the J call TRBJ1-5; D is unclear. Trimming removed 2 bases at V and 1 base at J, with 12 bases between. Germline V lookup: CDR1 SEHNR, CDR2 FQNEAQ (reference sequence). This CDR3 spans 16 amino acids. DNA of the CDR3: TGTGCCAGCAGCTTAAATAAGGGCGGGAGCAATCAGCCCCAGCATTTT. This sequence encodes CASSLNKGGSNQPQHF.

This clone showed up just once. The chain carries TRBV5-8 and TRBJ2-7; TRBD2 agrees at 10 bases. CDR3 size: 17 residues. The ends lost 5 bases at V and 0 bases at J; junction bases unmatched: 11. The germline CDR1 and CDR2 sequences are SGHTS and YDEGEE. CDR3 amino acids: CASRKPGLATSSYEQYF. In nucleotides, the CDR3 is TGTGCCAGCAGAAAACCGGGACTAGCGACCAGCTCCTACGAGCAGTACTTC.

This sequence joins TRBV19 and TRBJ2-1, with unresolved D. Germline loops: CDR1 LNHDA, CDR2 SQIVND (reference sequence). V was shortened by 2 bases and J by 9 bases, with 5 bases between the two germline ends. This CDR3 spans 11 amino acids. CDR3 in DNA: TGTGCCAGTAGTATAAGCGCTGAGCAGTTCTTC. Residues: CASSISAEQFF.

The CDR3 loop is CASSLHSLYATIYF. The CDR3, as DNA: TGTGCCAGCAGCTTACACAGTTTGTACGCCACCATATATTTT. The gene calls are TRBV7-9 and TRBJ1-3; D call uncertain. CDR3 length: 14 residues. V was shortened by 2 bases and J by 9 bases, with 14 bases between the two germline ends. Germline V gene lookup returns CDR1 SEHNR and CDR2 FQNEAQ (reference sequence).

This clone came up once. This chain joins TRBV7-2 and TRBJ1-2; 7 nucleotides match TRBD1. The germline gives CDR1 SGHTA, CDR2 FQGNSA. With 5 bases clipped from V and 2 bases from J, the junction kept 20 bases outside the gene matches. The CDR3 spans 19 residues. As DNA, the CDR3 is TGTGCCAGCAGCCCACAGGTGGGACAGAATCTCATTGGGAACTATGGCTACACCTTC. It yields the protein CASSPQVGQNLIGNYGYTF.

The V gene is TRBV7-2, the J gene TRBJ1-2, with D tentatively TRBD1 (6 bases). This CDR3 spans 13 amino acids. The germline V and J ends were trimmed by 6 bases and 4 bases, with 12 bases remaining between them. Germline values: CDR1 SGHTA, CDR2 FQGNSA. The CDR3 DNA sequence: TGTGCCAGCAGATCACAGGGCCTCTATGGCTACACCTTC. This sequence encodes CASRSQGLYGYTF.

The rearrangement links TRBV18 to TRBJ2-1; the match to TRBD2 covers 8 bases. The trim removed 6 bases at V and 4 bases at J, leaving 14 bases unmatched. The length of the CDR3 is 17 residues. The germline V gene has CDR1 KGHSH and CDR2 LQKENI. The CDR3 nucleotides are TGTGCCAGCTCGCCTAGGGGGGTAGCGGGAACTTACAATGAGCAGTTCTTC. Its protein is CASSPRGVAGTYNEQFF.

The chain combines TRBV5-1 with TRBJ1-1, with unresolved D. The germline CDR1 and CDR2 sequences are SGHRS and YFSETQ. The CDR3 contains 13 residues. V was pared by 1 base and J by 0 bases, with 4 bases between. The CDR3 region has the DNA TGCGCCAGCAGCTTGCTCCTGAACACTGAAGCTTTCTTT. This codes for CASSLLLNTEAFF.

V and J are TRBV28 and TRBJ2-7; tentatively, D is TRBD2 (5 bases). V shed 2 bases and J shed 4 bases, with 15 bases lying between them. CDR1 and CDR2 (germline): MDHEN, SYDVKM. The CDR3 sequence is 15 residues long. The CDR3 region has the DNA TGTGCCAGCAGTTTAGCCGGGATAAGTGCGTACGAGCAGTACTTC. Amino acid sequence: CASSLAGISAYEQYF.

The rearrangement links TRBV11-1 to TRBJ2-3; 9 bases align to TRBD2. Germline CDR1 SGHAT, CDR2 FQDESV (reference sequence). V gave up 4 bases and J gave up 0 bases; unmatched junction bases: 2. The CDR3 runs to 15 residues. CDR3 sequence: CASSSRGGSTDTQYF. DNA of the CDR3: TGTGCCAGCAGCTCGCGGGGGGGAAGCACAGATACGCAGTATTTT.

This chain links TRBV14 with TRBJ2-7, with D possibly matching TRBD1 (5 bases). CDR3 length: 13 residues. Per germline, CDR1 SGHDN and CDR2 FVKESK. Trimming took 2 bases from V and 4 from J, leaving 9 bases between them. The CDR3 protein is CASSQSQGYEQYF. CDR3 coding DNA: TGTGCCAGCAGCCAATCCCAGGGTTACGAGCAGTACTTC. Combining the CDR3 with reference TRBV14 and TRBJ2-7 gives the whole variable domain EAGVTQFPSHSVIEKGQTVTLRCDPISGHDNLYWYRRVMGKEIKFLLHFVKESKQDESGMPNNRFLAERTGGTYSTLKVQPAELEDSGVYFCASSQSQGYEQYFGPGTRLTVT.

This rearrangement joins TRBV28 to TRBJ1-2; D unresolved. This CDR3 spans 12 amino acids. The V gene lost 10 bases and the J gene lost 5 bases, with 14 bases spanning the gap. CDR1 and CDR2 from the germline V gene are MDHEN and SYDVKM. CDR3 nucleotides: TGTGCCAACTCGGGATTGGGATATGGCTACACCTTC. It is translated as CANSGLGYGYTF.

The chain combines TRBV29-1 with TRBJ1-1; the D is unclear. V was pared by 6 bases and J by 4 bases, with 18 bases between. There are 14 residues in the CDR3. Germline lookup yields CDR1 SQVTM and CDR2 ANQGSEA. DNA for the CDR3: TGCAGCGTGAAGCCACAGTTTTCTCTCACTGAAGCTTTCTTT. This codes for CSVKPQFSLTEAFF. Based on the CDR3 plus reference TRBV29-1 and TRBJ1-1, the full variable domain is SAVISQKPSRDICQRGTSLTIQCQVDSQVTMMFWYRQQPGQSLTLIATANQGSEATYESGFVIDKFPISRPNLTFSTLTVSNMSPEDSSIYLCSVKPQFSLTEAFFGQGTRLTVV.

DNA for the CDR3: TGTGCCAGCAGTATGGGACAGATCGCGAACACTGAAGCTTTCTTT. This translates into CASSMGQIANTEAFF. V is TRBV2 and J is TRBJ1-1; 7 positions match TRBD1. With V trimmed by 5 bases and J by 1 base, 7 bases remained unmatched. Looked up from germline, CDR1 is SNHLY and CDR2 is FYNNEI. This CDR3 region has 15 residues.

J is TRBJ2-7 and V is TRBV18, with 10 bases aligning to TRBD1. Germline CDR1 KGHSH, CDR2 LQKENI. The CDR3 consists of 15 residues. V gave up 4 bases and J gave up 5 bases; unmatched junction bases: 8. CDR3 in DNA: TGTGCCAGCTCACTGCTCGGACAGGGGGTCGACGAGCAGTACTTC. Amino acids: CASSLLGQGVDEQYF. The complete variable domain, with remaining parts taken from reference TRBV18 and TRBJ2-7, reads NAGVMQNPRHLVRRRGQEARLRCSPMKGHSHVYWYRQLPEEGLKFMVYLQKENIIDESGMPKERFSAEFPKEGPSILRIQQVVRGDSAAYFCASSLLGQGVDEQYFGPGTRLTVT.

The V and J genes are TRBV7-2 and TRBJ2-2; 7 bases match TRBD1. Germline V gives CDR1 SGHTA, CDR2 FQGNSA. The CDR3 runs 15 residues. V shed 6 bases, J shed 2 bases, and the junction held 6 bases outside the gene matches. The CDR3 DNA sequence: TGTGCCAGCAGAAGCCGACAGGGTAACACCGGGGAGCTGTTTTTT. Protein: CASRSRQGNTGELFF.

This chain uses TRBV7-9 with TRBJ1-2; 7 nucleotides match TRBD1. V shed 5 bases, J shed 3 bases, and the junction held 6 bases outside the gene matches. The CDR3 totals 14 residues. Germline loops: CDR1 SEHNR, CDR2 FQNEAQ (reference sequence). CDR3 nucleotides: TGTGCCAGCAGCCCGAGGGGGCAGGACTATGGCTACACCTTC. The encoded protein is CASSPRGQDYGYTF.